One sample yielded the 12 T cell receptor beta chains listed below, sequenced in a study of control samples from healthy donors and cancer patients. TCRdb's table, derived via immunoSEQ multiplex PCR, lists solely in-frame clones and lacks some. Of about 100,000 clones in the sample, around nine tenths were seen once. The specimen sequenced was blood. These receptors came from a man in his thirties or forties in good health.

The rearrangement joins TRBV28 to TRBJ1-2, with TRBD1 as a possible D gene (5 bases). CDR1 MDHEN and CDR2 SYDVKM come from the germline V gene. The CDR3 has 14 amino acids. Trimming pared 7 bases from V and 4 bases from J, leaving 16 bases between. The CDR3 sequence: CASTSPGLSYGYTF. The CDR3 DNA reads TGTGCCAGCACCTCACCAGGGTTGAGCTATGGCTACACCTTC.

V and J are TRBV5-4 and TRBJ2-5; the match to TRBD2 covers 7 bases. Germline V gene lookup returns CDR1 SGHNT and CDR2 YYREEE (reference sequence). J was trimmed by 3 bases and V by 4 bases; bases with no gene match: 3. CDR3 length: 13 amino acids. CDR3 sequence reads: CASSRGLEETQYF. For the CDR3, the DNA is TGTGCCAGCAGCAGAGGACTAGAAGAGACCCAGTACTTC.

The count of this clone is one. V and J are TRBV7-4 and TRBJ1-5; 7 nucleotides align to TRBD1. The V gene end was trimmed by 5 bases and the J gene end by 7 bases; junction bases not matched to a gene: 11. The CDR3 totals 15 residues. The germline CDR1 and CDR2 sequences are SGHVT and SQSDAQ. Here the CDR3 reads CASSQGAGGLQPQHF. The CDR3 nucleotides read TGTGCCAGCAGCCAAGGGGCAGGGGGTCTACAGCCCCAGCATTTT.

The V call is TRBV25-1, the J call TRBJ2-1, with a possible D match to TRBD2 (5 bases). CDR3 length equals 15 residues. The V end lost 4 bases, the J end lost 0 bases, and 10 bases lay between the germline ends. Germline loops: CDR1 MGHDK, CDR2 SYGVNS. In nucleotides, the CDR3 is TGTGCCAGCAGTGCGACTACCAGCTCCTACAATGAGCAGTTCTTC. This codes for CASSATTSSYNEQFF.

This chain joins TRBV7-8 and TRBJ1-1; D uncertain. Germline V CDR1 and CDR2: SGHVS, FQNEAQ. V was trimmed by 1 base and J by 2 bases, leaving 8 bases between them. The CDR3 consists of 14 residues. The CDR3 loop is CASSLVGLNTEAFF. CDR3 bases: TGTGCCAGCAGCTTAGTCGGGCTAAACACTGAAGCTTTCTTT.

This chain connects TRBV20-1 to TRBJ1-1, with D uncertain. Trimming pared 3 bases from V and 5 bases from J, leaving 16 bases between. CDR1 DFQATT and CDR2 SNEGSKA come from the germline V gene (reference sequence). This CDR3 has 14 amino acids. The CDR3 protein is CSASEAATRTEAFF. CDR3 DNA sequence: TGCAGTGCTAGTGAAGCAGCGACGCGAACTGAAGCTTTCTTT.

This chain links TRBV4-1 with TRBJ2-1, with D tentatively TRBD2 (7 bases). The CDR3 extends over 15 amino acids. Per germline, CDR1 MGHRA and CDR2 YSYEKL. V was clipped by 1 base and J by 8 bases, with 15 bases between them. The CDR3 region is CASSQVYRGAHEQFF. The CDR3 nucleotides are TGCGCCAGCAGCCAAGTATACCGGGGGGCCCATGAGCAGTTCTTC.

This clone was observed a single time. The chain carries TRBV4-2 and TRBJ2-3; D not resolved. The ends were cut back, 1 base at V and 1 base at J, with 6 bases in the middle. CDR3 length: 14 amino acids. Germline loops: CDR1 LGHNA, CDR2 YNFKEQ. The CDR3 is CASSQARGTDTQYF. DNA of the CDR3: TGTGCCAGCAGCCAAGCCCGCGGCACAGATACGCAGTATTTT.

The chain combines TRBV30 with TRBJ2-3, with D perhaps TRBD1 or TRBD2 (5 bases each). This CDR3 has 13 amino acids. Trimming left V 5 bases short and J 4 bases short, with 13 bases between. The germline gives CDR1 GTSNPN, CDR2 SVGIG (reference sequence). The CDR3 spells CAWGGVVPDTQYF. In DNA, the CDR3 is TGTGCCTGGGGGGGAGTAGTCCCAGATACGCAGTATTTT.

V gene TRBV7-9 combines with J gene TRBJ1-4; D is undetermined. The CDR3 has 16 amino acids. CDR1 is SEHNR and CDR2 is FQNEAQ in the germline V gene (reference sequence). V was trimmed by 1 base and J by 7 bases, leaving 16 bases between them. CDR3 sequence (DNA): TGTGCCAGCAGCTTAGAATCCCTGGGATGGAGTGAAAAACTGTTTTTT. The encoded protein is CASSLESLGWSEKLFF.

The CDR3 nucleotides are TGCGCCAGCAGCTTTATGGGAGGGGTGGCTGAAGCTTTCTTT. Protein sequence: CASSFMGGVAEAFF. The chain employs TRBV5-1 and TRBJ1-1; TRBD1 is a possible D gene (5 bases). V was cut by 2 bases and J by 6 bases, with 14 bases left in between. CDR3 size: 14 residues. Germline CDR1 and CDR2: SGHRS and YFSETQ. Filled out from reference TRBV5-1 and TRBJ1-1, the complete variable domain reads KAGVTQTPRYLIKTRGQQVTLSCSPISGHRSVSWYQQTPGQGLQFLFEYFSETQRNKGNFPGRFSGRQFSNSRSEMNVSTLELGDSALYLCASSFMGGVAEAFFGQGTRLTVV.

The rearrangement links TRBV14 to TRBJ2-7; D not resolved. There are 17 residues in the CDR3. The ends were cut back, 4 bases at V and 8 bases at J, with 27 bases in the middle. Germline CDR1 and CDR2: SGHDN and FVKESK. For the CDR3, the DNA is TGTGCCAGCAGCCCCACCGACGTGGTAGCTCCGACCAGCAAGCAGTACTTC. The encoded protein is CASSPTDVVAPTSKQYF.